This T cell receptor beta chain appears in the sequencing data of a study of blood T cell repertoires in COVID-19. Generated by immunoSEQ multiplex PCR, the TCRdb table keeps only in-frame clones and is missing some. The sample includes more than 70,000 clones, roughly 87% of them seen just once. This clone was detected only a few times. V dropped 1 base and J dropped 6; count of bases not matched to a gene: 5. Germline-derived CDR1 and CDR2 are SGHRS and YFSETQ. The length of the CDR3 is 14 residues. Sequenced: peripheral blood. The rearrangement links TRBV5-1 to TRBJ2-7, with 9 bases identical to TRBD1. This clonotype originated in a woman in her forties or fifties with active or convalescent COVID-19. The CDR3 DNA reads as TGCGCCAGCAGCTTGACAGGGGGCAAGCGCGAGCAGTACTTC. Amino acids: CASSLTGGKREQYF. Complete variable domain (other parts from reference TRBV5-1 and TRBJ2-7): KAGVTQTPRYLIKTRGQQVTLSCSPISGHRSVSWYQQTPGQGLQFLFEYFSETQRNKGNFPGRFSGRQFSNSRSEMNVSTLELGDSALYLCASSLTGGKREQYFGPGTRLTVT.